The 29 T cell receptor beta chains in this list originate from one sample, sequenced in a study of long-term antiretroviral therapy in people with HIV. Survey level was the resolution at which the v3.0 immunoSEQ assay ran. Repertoires were generated with immunoSEQ multiplex PCR, while TCRdb's copy carries only in-frame clones and drops some. The sample yields about 21,000 clones, 84% seen once. The source was unsorted PBMCs, collected 1.9 years after starting antiretroviral therapy. All receptors come from a woman aged 50 to 60 with HIV.

In this sample, this clone turned up once. This rearrangement joins TRBV7-8 to TRBJ2-1, with 8 bases that match TRBD2. There are 19 residues in the CDR3. The germline V gene encodes CDR1 SGHVS and CDR2 FQNEAQ. Trimming removed 1 base from V and 8 bases from J; junction bases left unmatched: 19. The DNA of the CDR3 is TGTGCCAGCAGCTTAGGGGTCCGTTCGAGCGGGGGTTCAGACTATGAGCAGTTCTTC. The encoded protein is CASSLGVRSSGGSDYEQFF.

This chain joins TRBV5-4 and TRBJ2-3; 14 bases align to TRBD2. This CDR3 is 17 amino acids long. The germline V gene encodes CDR1 SGHNT and CDR2 YYREEE (reference sequence). V was pared by 2 bases and J by 6 bases, with 8 bases of the junction left unmatched. The CDR3 nucleotides are TGTGCCAGCAGCTTTGGGGGCCGGACTAGCGGGGGGGATACGCAGTATTTT. Protein sequence: CASSFGGRTSGGDTQYF.

This clone was found a few times. The V and J genes are TRBV7-2 and TRBJ2-7, with no clear D. The V and J ends lost 5 bases and 2 bases respectively, with 16 bases between them. Germline values: CDR1 SGHTA, CDR2 FQGNSA. CDR3 length: 15 amino acids. The CDR3 nucleotides are TGTGCCAGCAGCCTACTGGACCTCGGCACCTACGAGCAGTACTTC. This gives the protein CASSLLDLGTYEQYF. Full variable domain (rest looked up from reference TRBV7-2 and TRBJ2-7): GAGVSQSPSNKVTEKGKDVELRCDPISGHTALYWYRQSLGQGLEFLIYFQGNSAPDKSGLPSDRFSAERTGGSVSTLTIQRTQQEDSAVYLCASSLLDLGTYEQYFGPGTRLTVT.

The chain links TRBV9 to TRBJ2-5, with D perhaps matching TRBD2 (5 bases). CDR3 length equals 16 residues. V was cut by 0 bases and J by 4 bases, with 16 bases left in between. Germline CDR1 is SGDLS and CDR2 is YYNGEE. The CDR3 loop reads CASSVGLALSSETQYF. The CDR3 nucleotides read TGTGCCAGCAGCGTAGGGCTAGCTTTATCTTCAGAGACCCAGTACTTC.

The CDR3, as DNA: TGTGCCAGCAGCTTGGAGGGACAAGGGTATGGCTACACCTTC. It specifies CASSLEGQGYGYTF. The chain links TRBV5-5 to TRBJ1-2; maybe TRBD1 (6 bases). V lost 0 bases and J lost 5, with 11 bases in between. The CDR3 is 14 residues long. From germline, CDR1 is SGHKS and CDR2 YYEKEE (reference sequence).

V is TRBV15 and J is TRBJ2-7; D unclear. The length of the CDR3 is 13 residues. Trimming cost V 0 bases and J 10 bases, with 13 bases left between them. The germline V gene has CDR1 LNHNV and CDR2 YYDKDF (reference sequence). The CDR3 spells CATSRDFSQLQYF. CDR3 nucleotide sequence: TGTGCCACCAGCAGAGATTTCTCCCAGCTTCAGTACTTC.

This chain connects TRBV5-4 to TRBJ1-2; possibly TRBD1 for D (5 bases). Germline CDR1 is SGHNT and CDR2 is YYREEE (reference sequence). The CDR3 extends over 14 amino acids. The V end lost 3 bases, the J end lost 7 bases, and 16 bases lay between the germline ends. The CDR3 DNA sequence: TGTGCCAGCAGCTCGGGGGGTTGGGAGGGTGGCTACACCTTC. Translation: CASSSGGWEGGYTF.

The sample holds one count of this clone. The chain links TRBV5-4 to TRBJ1-1, with TRBD1 as a possible D gene (6 bases). The germline V and J ends were trimmed by 4 bases and 0 bases, with 13 bases remaining between them. This CDR3 is built from 15 residues. The germline V gene encodes CDR1 SGHNT and CDR2 YYREEE (reference sequence). The CDR3 bases are TGTGCCAGCAGCCCGCGGACAGCTCTGAACACTGAAGCTTTCTTT. Protein: CASSPRTALNTEAFF.

This clone came up a few times. The chain links TRBV5-4 to TRBJ1-6; D is ambiguous. Germline CDR1 is SGHNT and CDR2 is YYREEE (reference sequence). Deletions cut 0 bases from V and 7 bases from J, with 11 bases between. The CDR3 is 15 residues long. CDR3 sequence (DNA): TGTGCCAGCAGCTTGGGGTGGTCGGAGAATTCACCCCTCCACTTT. Encoded protein: CASSLGWSENSPLHF.

The chain is built from TRBV19 and TRBJ1-1; D is perhaps TRBD1 (5 bases). V dropped 2 bases and J dropped 6 bases, with 10 bases sitting between them. CDR1 is LNHDA, CDR2 SQIVND, per germline (reference sequence). The CDR3 totals 13 residues. The CDR3 reads CASSIMRGAEAFF. In DNA form, the CDR3 reads TGTGCCAGTAGTATAATGAGGGGAGCTGAAGCTTTCTTT.

The chain joins TRBV30 to TRBJ2-3; D tentatively reads TRBD1 or TRBD2 (6 bases each). Trimming shortened V by 1 base and J by 5 bases, and 13 bases separated the two germline ends. Per the germline V gene, CDR1 is GTSNPN and CDR2 is SVGIG (reference sequence). The CDR3 runs 14 residues. As DNA, the CDR3 is TGTGCCTGGAGTGCCTTGGGGGGCAGAGATACGCAGTATTTT. This encodes CAWSALGGRDTQYF.

Here the CDR3 reads CASSNLPPQEQFF. DNA for the CDR3: TGTGCCAGCAGTAATCTTCCCCCTCAGGAGCAGTTCTTC. The chain is built from TRBV6-5 and TRBJ2-1; unclear D gene. V dropped 5 bases and J dropped 10 bases, with 15 bases sitting between them. Germline-derived CDR1 and CDR2 are MNHEY and SVGAGI. The CDR3 loop spans 13 amino acids.

This rearrangement joins TRBV19 to TRBJ1-1; possibly TRBD1 for D (6 bases). CDR3 size: 15 residues. CDR1 is LNHDA, CDR2 SQIVND, per germline (reference sequence). Trimming removed 3 bases from V and 4 bases from J, with 15 bases in between. The CDR3 spells CASSIWGQFSTEAFF. The CDR3 nucleotides are TGTGCCAGTAGTATTTGGGGGCAATTTAGCACTGAAGCTTTCTTT.

In this sample, this clone turned up a few times. V gene TRBV2 combines with J gene TRBJ1-2; D is unresolved. Germline assignment: CDR1 SNHLY and CDR2 FYNNEI. This CDR3 has 13 amino acids. The V gene lost 0 bases and the J gene lost 5 bases, with 7 bases spanning the gap. For the CDR3, the DNA is TGTGCCAGCAGTGAAGCGGAAGATTATGGCTACACCTTC. This gives the protein CASSEAEDYGYTF.

This clone has just a few counts. This chain links TRBV7-9 with TRBJ2-7; 9 nucleotides match TRBD1. Germline V gene data show CDR1 as SEHNR and CDR2 as FQNEAQ (reference sequence). This CDR3 is 14 amino acids long. Losses at the gene ends were 2 bases for V and 2 bases for J; bases not matched to a gene: 1. As DNA, the CDR3 is TGTGCCAGCAGCTTATGGGACAGGGCCTACGAGCAGTACTTC. Translation: CASSLWDRAYEQYF.

This clone was counted once. The chain has TRBV11-2 and TRBJ2-7; D call uncertain. The germline V gene has CDR1 SGHAT and CDR2 FQNNGV. The CDR3 covers 15 residues. Trimming pared 1 base from V and 0 bases from J, leaving 10 bases between. The CDR3 spells CASSLAGVLSYEQYF. The CDR3 DNA reads as TGTGCCAGCAGCTTAGCAGGAGTGCTCTCCTACGAGCAGTACTTC.

V and J are TRBV18 and TRBJ2-1, with TRBD2 matching 7 bases. CDR1 and CDR2 (germline): KGHSH, LQKENI. The CDR3 has 16 residues. Germline trimming cut 0 bases from V and 0 bases from J; bases unmatched to any gene: 2. CDR3 coding DNA: TGTGCCAGCTCACCACCGGGGGGGGGCTCCTACAATGAGCAGTTCTTC. As protein: CASSPPGGGSYNEQFF.

The chain is built from TRBV19 and TRBJ2-5, with D unclear. This CDR3 has 11 amino acids. The V gene lost 3 bases and the J gene lost 3 bases, with 2 bases spanning the gap. Germline CDR1 is LNHDA and CDR2 is SQIVND (reference sequence). In nucleotides, the CDR3 is TGTGCCAGTAGTATTGAAGAGACCCAGTACTTC. The encoded protein is CASSIEETQYF.

This clone has more than one count but fewer than ten. The chain couples TRBV4-3 to TRBJ1-4; TRBD1 agrees at 12 bases. V shed 3 bases and J 8 bases; nucleotides not matched to a gene: 7. CDR3 length: 16 amino acids. The germline V gene encodes CDR1 LGHNA and CDR2 YSLEER. The CDR3: CASSQGPGTGGEKLFF. CDR3 coding DNA: TGCGCCAGCAGCCAGGGTCCCGGGACAGGGGGCGAAAAACTGTTTTTT.

The CDR3 region is CASSQRGLAGLNEQFF. The CDR3 nucleotides are TGTGCCAGCAGCCAGCGGGGACTAGCGGGGCTCAATGAGCAGTTCTTC. The chain uses TRBV7-8 and TRBJ2-1; 13 bases are shared with TRBD2. V trimming: 5 bases; J trimming: 6 bases; junction bases outside the gene matches: 7. This CDR3 has 16 residues. Germline V gene lookup returns CDR1 SGHVS and CDR2 FQNEAQ.

V is TRBV6-6 and J is TRBJ1-2, with 7 bases lining up with TRBD1. Trimming at V came to 4 bases and at J to 4 bases, leaving 6 bases not matched to a gene. Germline V gene data show CDR1 as MNHNY and CDR2 as SVGAGI (reference sequence). This CDR3 has 14 amino acids. This CDR3 reads CASSWEGGLYGYTF. DNA for the CDR3: TGTGCCAGCAGTTGGGAAGGGGGCCTCTATGGCTACACCTTC.

Only a few counts were recorded for this clone. The chain uses TRBV28 and TRBJ1-2; D remains unclear. Trimming removed 6 bases at V and 2 bases at J, with 22 bases between. This CDR3 spans 17 amino acids. Germline V CDR1 and CDR2: MDHEN, SYDVKM. The CDR3 reads CASSPPTGRGRNYGYTF. The CDR3, as DNA: TGTGCCAGCAGCCCACCCACCGGCCGGGGAAGGAACTATGGCTACACCTTC.

The rearrangement links TRBV30 to TRBJ1-6, with D perhaps matching TRBD1 (5 bases). Germline loops: CDR1 GTSNPN, CDR2 SVGIG (reference sequence). This CDR3 comprises 13 residues. Trimming took 2 bases from V and 9 from J, leaving 11 bases between them. The CDR3 DNA is TGTGCCTGGAGTCCCAGGGAACGTTCACCCCTCCACTTT. Translated, it gives CAWSPRERSPLHF.

J is TRBJ2-5 and V is TRBV28; TRBD2 matches at 11 bases. V was clipped by 3 bases and J by 2 bases; unmatched bases: 5. This CDR3 comprises 16 residues. Per germline, CDR1 MDHEN and CDR2 SYDVKM. CDR3 DNA sequence: TGTGCCAGCAGTTTGGAACTAGCGGGGGAACAAGAGACCCAGTACTTC. It codes for CASSLELAGEQETQYF.

Here the CDR3 reads CAHRNRNTDTQYF. CDR3 bases: TGTGCCCACCGGAACAGGAACACAGATACGCAGTATTTT. The chain uses TRBV6-1 and TRBJ2-3; tentatively, D is TRBD1 (5 bases). V was pared by 11 bases and J by 2 bases, with 14 bases between. Germline V gene data show CDR1 as MNHNS and CDR2 as SASEGT. The CDR3 extends over 13 amino acids.

In DNA, the CDR3 is TGTGCCAGCAATTATCAGGGGAATCAAGATACGCAGTATTTT. This gives the protein CASNYQGNQDTQYF. The V and J genes are TRBV2 and TRBJ2-3, with D maybe TRBD1 (6 bases). The CDR3 is made up of 14 amino acids. CDR1 is SNHLY, CDR2 FYNNEI, per germline. The V gene lost 7 bases and the J gene lost 5 bases, with 16 bases spanning the gap.

The chain employs TRBV5-1 and TRBJ2-1, with 13 bases identical to TRBD2. Germline CDR1 reads SGHRS; CDR2 reads YFSETQ. CDR3 size: 18 residues. Trimming at V came to 4 bases and at J to 0 bases, leaving 7 bases not matched to a gene. The CDR3 bases are TGCGCCAGCAGCCGGAGGACTAGCGGGGGACCCTCCTACAATGAGCAGTTCTTC. As protein: CASSRRTSGGPSYNEQFF.

V and J are TRBV6-1 and TRBJ2-5; TRBD2 matches 7 bases. CDR1 and CDR2 from the germline V gene are MNHNS and SASEGT. V was clipped by 7 bases and J by 7 bases; unmatched bases: 3. The CDR3 covers 11 residues. The CDR3 sequence: CASTGRVTQYF. The CDR3 region has the DNA TGTGCCAGCACAGGGAGGGTGACCCAGTACTTC.

CDR3 sequence (DNA): TGTGCCAGCAGCGCACGACAGGCCGCGAACACCGGGGAGCTGTTTTTT. Translation: CASSARQAANTGELFF. This chain links TRBV9 with TRBJ2-2; perhaps TRBD1 as D (6 bases). CDR3 size: 16 residues. Germline CDR1 reads SGDLS; CDR2 reads YYNGEE. V lost 3 bases and J 0 bases, leaving 12 bases between the germline ends.